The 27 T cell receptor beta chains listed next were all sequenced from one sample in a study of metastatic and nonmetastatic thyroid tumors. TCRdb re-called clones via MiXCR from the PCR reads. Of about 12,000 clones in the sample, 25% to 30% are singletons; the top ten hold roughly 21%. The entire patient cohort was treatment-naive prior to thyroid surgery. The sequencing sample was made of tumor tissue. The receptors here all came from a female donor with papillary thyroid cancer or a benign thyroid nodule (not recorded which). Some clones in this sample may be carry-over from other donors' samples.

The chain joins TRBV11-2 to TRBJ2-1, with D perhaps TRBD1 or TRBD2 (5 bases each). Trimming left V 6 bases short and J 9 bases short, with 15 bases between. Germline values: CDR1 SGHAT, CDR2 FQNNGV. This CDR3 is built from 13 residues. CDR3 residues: CASSPAPGREQFF. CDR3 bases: TGTGCCAGCAGTCCCGCCCCGGGACGTGAGCAGTTCTTC. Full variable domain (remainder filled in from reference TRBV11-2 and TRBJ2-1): EAGVAQSPRYKIIEKRQSVAFWCNPISGHATLYWYQQILGQGPKLLIQFQNNGVVDDSQLPKDRFSAERLKGVDSTLKIQPAKLEDSAVYLCASSPAPGREQFFGPGTRLTVL.

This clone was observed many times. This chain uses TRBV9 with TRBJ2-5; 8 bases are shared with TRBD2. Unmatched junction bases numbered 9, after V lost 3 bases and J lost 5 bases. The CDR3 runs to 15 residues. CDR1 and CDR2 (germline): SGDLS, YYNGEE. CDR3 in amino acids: CASSATGGIVETQYF. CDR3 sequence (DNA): TGTGCCAGCAGCGCGACGGGGGGGATTGTTGAGACCCAGTACTTC.

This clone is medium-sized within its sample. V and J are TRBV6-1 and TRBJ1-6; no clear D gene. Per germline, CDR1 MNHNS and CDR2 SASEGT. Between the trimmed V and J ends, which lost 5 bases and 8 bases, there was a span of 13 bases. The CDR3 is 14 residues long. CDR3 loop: CASSSGRGDSPLHF. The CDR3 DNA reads TGTGCCAGCAGTTCCGGGCGGGGAGATTCACCCCTCCACTTT.

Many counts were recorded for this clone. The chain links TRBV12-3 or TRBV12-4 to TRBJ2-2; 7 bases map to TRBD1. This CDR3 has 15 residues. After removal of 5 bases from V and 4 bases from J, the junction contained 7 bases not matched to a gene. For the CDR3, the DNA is TGTGCCAGCAGTCAAAACAGGGGAATCACCGGGGAGCTGTTTTTT. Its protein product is CASSQNRGITGELFF.

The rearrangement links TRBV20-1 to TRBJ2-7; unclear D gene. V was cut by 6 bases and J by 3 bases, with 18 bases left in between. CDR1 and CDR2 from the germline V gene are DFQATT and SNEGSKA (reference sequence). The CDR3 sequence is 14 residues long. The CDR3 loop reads CSARSLASVYEQYF. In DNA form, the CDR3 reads TGCAGTGCAAGGTCGCTCGCGTCGGTCTACGAGCAGTACTTC.

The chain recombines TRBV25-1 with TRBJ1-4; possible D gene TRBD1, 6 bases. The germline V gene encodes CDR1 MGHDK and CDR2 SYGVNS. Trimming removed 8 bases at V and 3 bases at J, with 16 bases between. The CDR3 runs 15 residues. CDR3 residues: CASLPADSSNEKLFF. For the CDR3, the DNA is TGTGCCAGCCTCCCGGCGGACAGCTCTAATGAAAAACTGTTTTTT. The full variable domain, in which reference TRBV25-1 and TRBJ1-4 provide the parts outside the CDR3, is EADIYQTPRYLVIGTGKKITLECSQTMGHDKMYWYQQDPGMELHLIHYSYGVNSTEKGDLSSESTVSRIRTEHFPLTLESARPSHTSQYLCASLPADSSNEKLFFGSGTQLSVL.

Written as DNA, the CDR3 is TGTGCCAGCAGTTTATTTTCCAGGGGGCGGACCTTC. It yields the protein CASSLFSRGRTF. The chain is built from TRBV28 and TRBJ1-2, with 8 nucleotides matching TRBD1. This CDR3 has 12 amino acids. The ends lost 1 base at V and 14 bases at J; junction bases unmatched: 6. CDR1 is MDHEN, CDR2 SYDVKM, per germline.

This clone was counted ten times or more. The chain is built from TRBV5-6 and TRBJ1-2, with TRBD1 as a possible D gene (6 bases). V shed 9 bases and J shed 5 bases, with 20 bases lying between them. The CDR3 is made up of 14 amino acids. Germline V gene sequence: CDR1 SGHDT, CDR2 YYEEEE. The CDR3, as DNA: TGTGCCACTCTCCAACAGGGTTATGGATATGGCTACACCTTC. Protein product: CATLQQGYGYGYTF.

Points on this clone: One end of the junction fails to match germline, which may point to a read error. This chain's CDR3 is CASSWTGSTGELFF. DNA of the CDR3: TGTGCCAGCAGCTGGACAGGCTCCACCGGGGAGCTGTTCTTT. This chain joins TRBV11-1 and TRBJ2-2; 7 bases fit TRBD1. Germline CDR1 reads SGHAT; CDR2 reads FQDESV (reference sequence). The CDR3 has 14 residues.

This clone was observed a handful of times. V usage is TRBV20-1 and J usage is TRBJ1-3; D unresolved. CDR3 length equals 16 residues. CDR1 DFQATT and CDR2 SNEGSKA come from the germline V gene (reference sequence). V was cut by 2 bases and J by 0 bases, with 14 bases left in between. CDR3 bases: TGCAGTGCTAGAAATCCATCGGACGGCTCTGGAAACACCATATATTTT. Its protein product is CSARNPSDGSGNTIYF.

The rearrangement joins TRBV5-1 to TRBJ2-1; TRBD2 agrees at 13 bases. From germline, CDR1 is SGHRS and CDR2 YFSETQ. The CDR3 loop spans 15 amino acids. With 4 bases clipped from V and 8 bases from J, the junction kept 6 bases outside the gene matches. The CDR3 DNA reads TGCGCCAGCAGCCCTGGGACTAGCGGGAACTATGAGCAGTTCTTC. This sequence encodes CASSPGTSGNYEQFF.

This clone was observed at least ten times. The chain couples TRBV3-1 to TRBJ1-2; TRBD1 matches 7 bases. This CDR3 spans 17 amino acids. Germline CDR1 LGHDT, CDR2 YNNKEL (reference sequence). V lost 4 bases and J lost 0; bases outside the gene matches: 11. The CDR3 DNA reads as TGTGCCAGCAGCCTCGCCGGGACAGTTTCTGCTAACTATGGCTACACCTTC. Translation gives CASSLAGTVSANYGYTF.

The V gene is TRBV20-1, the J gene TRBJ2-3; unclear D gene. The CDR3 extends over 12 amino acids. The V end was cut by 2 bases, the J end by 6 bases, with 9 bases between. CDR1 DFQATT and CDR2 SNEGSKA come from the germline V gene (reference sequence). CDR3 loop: CSARPLMDTQYF. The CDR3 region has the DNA TGCAGTGCTAGACCGCTGATGGATACGCAGTATTTT.

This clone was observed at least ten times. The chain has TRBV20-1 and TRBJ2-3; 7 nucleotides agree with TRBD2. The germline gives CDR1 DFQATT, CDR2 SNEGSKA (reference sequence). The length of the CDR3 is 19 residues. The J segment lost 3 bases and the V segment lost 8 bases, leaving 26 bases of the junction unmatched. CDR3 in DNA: TGCAGTAGAGTGGTCCCCCGATCTCGGACTAGACTGGGGACAGATACGCAGTATTTT. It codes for CSRVVPRSRTRLGTDTQYF.

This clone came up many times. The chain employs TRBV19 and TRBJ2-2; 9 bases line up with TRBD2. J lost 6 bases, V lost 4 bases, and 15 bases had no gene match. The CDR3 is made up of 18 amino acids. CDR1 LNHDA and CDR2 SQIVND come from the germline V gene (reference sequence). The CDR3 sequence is CASSTYPSVAGESGELFF. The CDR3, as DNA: TGTGCCAGTAGTACCTACCCAAGCGTAGCGGGAGAGTCCGGGGAGCTGTTTTTT.

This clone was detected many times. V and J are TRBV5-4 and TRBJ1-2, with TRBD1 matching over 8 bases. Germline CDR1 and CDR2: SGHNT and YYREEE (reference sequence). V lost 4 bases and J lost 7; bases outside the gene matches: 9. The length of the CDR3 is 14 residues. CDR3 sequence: CASSPGQGLGGYTF. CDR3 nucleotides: TGTGCCAGCAGCCCCGGACAGGGCTTGGGTGGCTACACCTTC.

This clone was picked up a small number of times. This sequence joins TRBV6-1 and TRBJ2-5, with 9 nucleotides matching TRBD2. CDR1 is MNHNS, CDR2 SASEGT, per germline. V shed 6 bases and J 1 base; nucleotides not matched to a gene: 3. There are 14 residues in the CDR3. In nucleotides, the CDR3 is TGTGCCAGCAGGCGGGGGGGGCCCCAAGAGACCCAGTACTTC. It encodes CASRRGGPQETQYF.

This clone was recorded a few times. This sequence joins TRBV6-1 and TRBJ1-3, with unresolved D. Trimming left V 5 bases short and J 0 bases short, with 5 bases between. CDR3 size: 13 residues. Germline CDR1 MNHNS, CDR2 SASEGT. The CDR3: CASSQTSGNTIYF. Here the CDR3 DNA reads TGTGCCAGCAGTCAAACCTCTGGAAACACCATATATTTT.

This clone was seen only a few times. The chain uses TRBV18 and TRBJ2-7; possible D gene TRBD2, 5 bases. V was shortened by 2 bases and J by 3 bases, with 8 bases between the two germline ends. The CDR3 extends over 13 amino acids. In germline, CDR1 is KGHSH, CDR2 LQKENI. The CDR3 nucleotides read TGTGCCAGCTCACCAACCGGGAACTACGAGCAGTACTTC. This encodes CASSPTGNYEQYF.

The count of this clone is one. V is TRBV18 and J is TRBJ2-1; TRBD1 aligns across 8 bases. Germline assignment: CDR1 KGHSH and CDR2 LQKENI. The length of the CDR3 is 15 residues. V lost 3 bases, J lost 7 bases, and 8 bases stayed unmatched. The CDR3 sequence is CASSPGTGMVNEQFF. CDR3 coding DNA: TGTGCCAGCTCACCGGGGACAGGAATGGTAAATGAGCAGTTCTTC.

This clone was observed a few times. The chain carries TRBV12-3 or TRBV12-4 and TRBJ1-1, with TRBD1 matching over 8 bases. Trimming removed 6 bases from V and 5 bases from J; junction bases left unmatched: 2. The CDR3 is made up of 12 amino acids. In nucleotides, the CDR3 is TGTGCCAGCAGCAGGGGGCCAACTGAAGCTTTCTTT. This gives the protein CASSRGPTEAFF.

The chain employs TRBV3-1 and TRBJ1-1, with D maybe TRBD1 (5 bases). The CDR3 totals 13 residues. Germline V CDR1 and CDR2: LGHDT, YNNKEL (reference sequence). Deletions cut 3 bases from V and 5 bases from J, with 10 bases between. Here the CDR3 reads CASSHEGATEAFF. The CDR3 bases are TGTGCCAGCAGCCATGAAGGGGCTACTGAAGCTTTCTTT.

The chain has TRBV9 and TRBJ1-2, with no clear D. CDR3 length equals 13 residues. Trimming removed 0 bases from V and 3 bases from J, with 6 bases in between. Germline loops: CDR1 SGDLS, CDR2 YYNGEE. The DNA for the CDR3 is TGTGCCAGCAGCGTAGTGACGGACTATGGCTACACCTTC. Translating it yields CASSVVTDYGYTF.

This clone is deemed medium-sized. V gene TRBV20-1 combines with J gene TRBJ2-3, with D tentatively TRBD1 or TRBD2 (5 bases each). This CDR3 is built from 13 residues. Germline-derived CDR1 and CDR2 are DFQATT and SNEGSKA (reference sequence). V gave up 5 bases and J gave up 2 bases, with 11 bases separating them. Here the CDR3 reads CSASGPITDTQYF. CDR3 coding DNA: TGCAGTGCTTCGGGACCCATCACAGATACGCAGTATTTT.

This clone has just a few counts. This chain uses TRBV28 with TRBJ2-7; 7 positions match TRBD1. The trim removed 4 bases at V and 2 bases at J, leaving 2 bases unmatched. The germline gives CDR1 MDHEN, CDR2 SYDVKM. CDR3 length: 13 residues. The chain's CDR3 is CASSWDRTYEQYF. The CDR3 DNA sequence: TGTGCCAGCAGTTGGGACAGAACCTACGAGCAGTACTTC.

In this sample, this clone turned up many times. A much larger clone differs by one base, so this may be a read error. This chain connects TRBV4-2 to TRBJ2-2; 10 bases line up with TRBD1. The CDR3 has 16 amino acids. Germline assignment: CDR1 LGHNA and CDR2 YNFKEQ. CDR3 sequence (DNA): TGTGCCAGCAGCCCACCGGGACAGGGGTTAACCGGGGGGCTGTTTTTT. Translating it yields CASSPPGQGLTGGLFF.

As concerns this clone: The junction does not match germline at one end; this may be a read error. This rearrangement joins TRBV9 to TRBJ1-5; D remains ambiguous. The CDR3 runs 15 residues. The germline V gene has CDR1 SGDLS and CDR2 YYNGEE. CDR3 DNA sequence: TGCGCCAGCAGCGTAGGAGGGCCGGGTAATCAGCCCCAGCATTTT. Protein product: CASSVGGPGNQPQHF.